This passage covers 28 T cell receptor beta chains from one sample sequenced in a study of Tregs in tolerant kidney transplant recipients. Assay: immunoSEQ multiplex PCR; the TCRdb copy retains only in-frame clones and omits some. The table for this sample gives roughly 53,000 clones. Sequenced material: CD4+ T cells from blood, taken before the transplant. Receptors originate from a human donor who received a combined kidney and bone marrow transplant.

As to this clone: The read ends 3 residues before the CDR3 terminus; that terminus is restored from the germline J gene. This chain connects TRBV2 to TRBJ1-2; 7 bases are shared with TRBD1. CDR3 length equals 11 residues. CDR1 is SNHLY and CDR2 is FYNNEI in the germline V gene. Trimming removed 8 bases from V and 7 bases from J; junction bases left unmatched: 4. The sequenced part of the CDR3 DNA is TGTGCCAGCGAGCAGGGGGGTGGC. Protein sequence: CASEQGGG. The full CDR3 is CASEQGGGYTF. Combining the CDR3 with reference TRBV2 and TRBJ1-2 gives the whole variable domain EPEVTQTPSHQVTQMGQEVILRCVPISNHLYFYWYRQILGQKVEFLVSFYNNEISEKSEIFDDQFSVERPDGSNFTLKIRSTKLEDSAMYFCASEQGGGYTFGSGTRLTVV.

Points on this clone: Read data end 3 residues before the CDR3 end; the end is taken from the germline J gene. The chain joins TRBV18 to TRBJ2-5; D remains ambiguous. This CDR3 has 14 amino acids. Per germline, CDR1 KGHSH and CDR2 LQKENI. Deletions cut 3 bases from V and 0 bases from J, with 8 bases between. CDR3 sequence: CASSPRPDQETQYF. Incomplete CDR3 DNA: TGTGCCAGCTCACCGCGGCCCGACCAAGAGACC. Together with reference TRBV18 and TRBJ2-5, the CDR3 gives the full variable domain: NAGVMQNPRHLVRRRGQEARLRCSPMKGHSHVYWYRQLPEEGLKFMVYLQKENIIDESGMPKERFSAEFPKEGPSILRIQQVVRGDSAAYFCASSPRPDQETQYFGPGTRLLVL.

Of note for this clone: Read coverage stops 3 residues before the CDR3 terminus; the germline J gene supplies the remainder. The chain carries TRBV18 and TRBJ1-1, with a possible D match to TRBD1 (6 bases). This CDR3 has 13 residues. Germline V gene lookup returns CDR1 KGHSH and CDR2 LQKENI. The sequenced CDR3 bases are TGTGCCAGCTCACAGGAGGGGGTCATTAAA. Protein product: CASSQEGVIK. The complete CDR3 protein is CASSQEGVIKAFF.

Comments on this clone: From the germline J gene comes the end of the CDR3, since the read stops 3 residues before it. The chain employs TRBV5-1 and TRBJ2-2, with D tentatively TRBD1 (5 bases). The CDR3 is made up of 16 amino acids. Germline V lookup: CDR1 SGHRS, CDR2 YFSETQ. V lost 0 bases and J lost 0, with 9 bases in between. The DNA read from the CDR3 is TGCGCCAGCAGCTTGGCTGTAGGGGCGAACACCGGGGAG. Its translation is CASSLAVGANTGE. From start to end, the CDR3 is CASSLAVGANTGELFF.

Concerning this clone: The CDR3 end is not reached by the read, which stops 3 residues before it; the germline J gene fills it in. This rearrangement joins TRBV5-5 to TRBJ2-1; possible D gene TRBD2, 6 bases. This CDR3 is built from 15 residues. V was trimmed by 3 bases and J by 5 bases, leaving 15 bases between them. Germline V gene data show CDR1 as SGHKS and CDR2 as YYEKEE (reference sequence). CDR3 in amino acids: CASSSSGLADNEQFF. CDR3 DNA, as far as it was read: TGTGCCAGCAGCTCCTCGGGACTCGCAGACAATGAG.

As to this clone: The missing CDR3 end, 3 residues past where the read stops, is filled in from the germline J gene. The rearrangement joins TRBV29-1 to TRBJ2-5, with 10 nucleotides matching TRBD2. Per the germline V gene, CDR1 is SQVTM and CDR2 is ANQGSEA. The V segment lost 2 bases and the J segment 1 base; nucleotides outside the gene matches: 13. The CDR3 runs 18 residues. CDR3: CSVESPGLASIIQETQYF. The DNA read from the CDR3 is TGCAGCGTTGAATCCCCGGGACTAGCGAGTATCATCCAAGAGACC.

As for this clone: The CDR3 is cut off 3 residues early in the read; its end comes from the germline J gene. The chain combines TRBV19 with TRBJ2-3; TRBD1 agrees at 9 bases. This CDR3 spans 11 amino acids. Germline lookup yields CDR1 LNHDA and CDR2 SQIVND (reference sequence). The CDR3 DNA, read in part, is TGTGCCAGTAATCACAGGGGGCCG. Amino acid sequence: CASNHRGP. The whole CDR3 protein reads CASNHRGPQYF.

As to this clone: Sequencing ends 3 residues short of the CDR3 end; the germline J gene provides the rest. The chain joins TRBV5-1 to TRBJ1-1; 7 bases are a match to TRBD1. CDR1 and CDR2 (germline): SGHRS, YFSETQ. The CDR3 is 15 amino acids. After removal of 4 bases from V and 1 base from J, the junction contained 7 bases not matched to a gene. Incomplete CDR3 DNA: TGCGCCAGCAGCGGACCGGGACAGACGAACACTGAA. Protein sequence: CASSGPGQTNTE. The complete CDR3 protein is CASSGPGQTNTEAFF.

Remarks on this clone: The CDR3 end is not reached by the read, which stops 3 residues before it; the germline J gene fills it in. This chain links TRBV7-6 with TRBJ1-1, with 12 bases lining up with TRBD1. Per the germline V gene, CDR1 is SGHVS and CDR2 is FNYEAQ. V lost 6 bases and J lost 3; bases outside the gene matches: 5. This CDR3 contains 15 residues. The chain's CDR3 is CASSIGTGGDTEAFF. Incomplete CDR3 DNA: TGTGCCAGCAGTATAGGGACAGGGGGCGACACTGAA.

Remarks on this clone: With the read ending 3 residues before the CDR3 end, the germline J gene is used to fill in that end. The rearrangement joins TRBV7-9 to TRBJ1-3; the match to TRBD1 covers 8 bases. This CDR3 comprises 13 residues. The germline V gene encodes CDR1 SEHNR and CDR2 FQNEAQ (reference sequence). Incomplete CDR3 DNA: TGTGCCAGCAGCTTAGCGTACGGGACAGGC. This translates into CASSLAYGTG. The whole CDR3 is CASSLAYGTGIYF.

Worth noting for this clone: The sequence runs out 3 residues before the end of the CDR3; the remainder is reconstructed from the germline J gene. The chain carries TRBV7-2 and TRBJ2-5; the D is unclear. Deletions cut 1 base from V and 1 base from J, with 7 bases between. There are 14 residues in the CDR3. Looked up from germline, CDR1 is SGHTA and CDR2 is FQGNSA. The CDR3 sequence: CASSLGPTQETQYF. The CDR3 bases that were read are TGTGCCAGCAGCTTAGGCCCTACCCAAGAGACC.

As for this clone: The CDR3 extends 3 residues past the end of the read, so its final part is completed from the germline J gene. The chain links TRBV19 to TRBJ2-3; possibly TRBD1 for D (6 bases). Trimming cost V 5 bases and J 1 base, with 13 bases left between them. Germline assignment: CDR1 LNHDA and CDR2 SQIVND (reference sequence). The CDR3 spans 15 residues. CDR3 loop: CASSLQGWGTDTQYF. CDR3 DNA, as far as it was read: TGTGCCAGTAGTCTACAGGGTTGGGGCACAGATACG.

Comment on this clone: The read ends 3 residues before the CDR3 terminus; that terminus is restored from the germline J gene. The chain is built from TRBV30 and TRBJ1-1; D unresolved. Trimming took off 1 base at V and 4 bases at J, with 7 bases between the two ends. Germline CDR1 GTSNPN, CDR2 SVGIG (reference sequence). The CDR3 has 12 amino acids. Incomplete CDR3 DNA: TGTGCCTGGAGTGGTCAGAGCACTGAA. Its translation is CAWSGQSTE. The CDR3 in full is CAWSGQSTEAFF.

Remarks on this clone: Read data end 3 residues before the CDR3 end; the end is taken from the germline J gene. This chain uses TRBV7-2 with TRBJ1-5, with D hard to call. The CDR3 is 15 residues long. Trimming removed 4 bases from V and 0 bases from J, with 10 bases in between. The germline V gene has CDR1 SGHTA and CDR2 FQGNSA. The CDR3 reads CASSSSAGSNQPQHF. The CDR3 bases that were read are TGTGCCAGCAGCTCCTCCGCGGGTAGCAATCAGCCC. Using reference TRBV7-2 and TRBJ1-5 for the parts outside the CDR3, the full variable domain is GAGVSQSPSNKVTEKGKDVELRCDPISGHTALYWYRQSLGQGLEFLIYFQGNSAPDKSGLPSDRFSAERTGGSVSTLTIQRTQQEDSAVYLCASSSSAGSNQPQHFGDGTRLSIL.

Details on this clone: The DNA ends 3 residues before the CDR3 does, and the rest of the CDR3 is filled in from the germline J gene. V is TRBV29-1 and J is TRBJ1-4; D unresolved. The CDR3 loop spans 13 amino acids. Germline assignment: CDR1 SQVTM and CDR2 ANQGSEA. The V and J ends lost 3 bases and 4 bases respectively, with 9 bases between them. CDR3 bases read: TGCAGCGTTGAGGCGGATAATAATGAAAAA. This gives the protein CSVEADNNEK. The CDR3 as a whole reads CSVEADNNEKLFF.

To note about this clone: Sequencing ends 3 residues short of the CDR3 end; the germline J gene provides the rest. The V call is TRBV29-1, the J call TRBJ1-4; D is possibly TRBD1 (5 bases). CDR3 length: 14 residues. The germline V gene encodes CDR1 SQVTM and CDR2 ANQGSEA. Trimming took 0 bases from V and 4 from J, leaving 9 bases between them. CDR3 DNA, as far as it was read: TGCAGCGTTGAAGAGGGGGGGGTTAATGAAAAA. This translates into CSVEEGGVNEK. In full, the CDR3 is CSVEEGGVNEKLFF.

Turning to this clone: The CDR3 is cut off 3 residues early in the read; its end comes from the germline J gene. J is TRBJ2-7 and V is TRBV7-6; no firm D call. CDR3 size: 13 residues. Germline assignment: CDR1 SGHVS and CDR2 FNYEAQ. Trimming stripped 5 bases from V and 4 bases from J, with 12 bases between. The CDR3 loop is CASSNSGPYEQYF. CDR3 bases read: TGTGCCAGCAGCAACTCGGGTCCTTACGAG.

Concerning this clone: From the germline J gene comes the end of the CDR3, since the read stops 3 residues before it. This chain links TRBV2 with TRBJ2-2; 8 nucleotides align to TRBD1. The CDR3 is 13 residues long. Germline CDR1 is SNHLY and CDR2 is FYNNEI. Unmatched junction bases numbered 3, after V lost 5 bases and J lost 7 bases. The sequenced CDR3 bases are TGTGCCAGCAGTTTGGACAGGGTCGGGGAG. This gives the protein CASSLDRVGE. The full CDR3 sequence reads CASSLDRVGELFF.

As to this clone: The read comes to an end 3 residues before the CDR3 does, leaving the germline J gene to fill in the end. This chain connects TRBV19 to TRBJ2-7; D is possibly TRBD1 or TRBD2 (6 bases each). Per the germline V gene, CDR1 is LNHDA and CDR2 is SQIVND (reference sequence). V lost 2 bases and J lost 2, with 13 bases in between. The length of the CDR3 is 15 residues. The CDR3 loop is CASSITGRSAYEQYF. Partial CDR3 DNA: TGTGCCAGTAGTATAACAGGGAGGTCCGCCTACGAG.

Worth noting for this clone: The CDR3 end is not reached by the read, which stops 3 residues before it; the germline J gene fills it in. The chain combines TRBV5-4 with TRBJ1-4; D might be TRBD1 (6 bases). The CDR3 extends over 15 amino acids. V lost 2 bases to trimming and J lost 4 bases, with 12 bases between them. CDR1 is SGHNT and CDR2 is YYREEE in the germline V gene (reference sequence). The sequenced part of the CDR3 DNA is TGTGCCAGCAGCTTTAGACAACAGGGTAATGAAAAA. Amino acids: CASSFRQQGNEK. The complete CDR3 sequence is CASSFRQQGNEKLFF.

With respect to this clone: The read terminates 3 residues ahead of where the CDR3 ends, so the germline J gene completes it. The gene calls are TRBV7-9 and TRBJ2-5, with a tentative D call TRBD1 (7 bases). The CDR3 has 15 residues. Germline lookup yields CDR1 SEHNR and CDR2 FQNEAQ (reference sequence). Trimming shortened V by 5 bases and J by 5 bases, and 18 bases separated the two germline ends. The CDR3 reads CASSHRPGGRETQYF. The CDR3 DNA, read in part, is TGTGCCAGCAGCCACCGGCCAGGGGGGAGGGAGACC.

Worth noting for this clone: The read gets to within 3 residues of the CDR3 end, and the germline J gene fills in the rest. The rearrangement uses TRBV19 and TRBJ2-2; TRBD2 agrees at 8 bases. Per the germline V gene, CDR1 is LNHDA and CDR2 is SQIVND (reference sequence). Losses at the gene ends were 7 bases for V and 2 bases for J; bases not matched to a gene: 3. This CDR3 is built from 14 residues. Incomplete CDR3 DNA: TGTGCCAGTAAGGCGGGAGGAAACACCGGGGAG. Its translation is CASKAGGNTGE. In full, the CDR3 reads CASKAGGNTGELFF.

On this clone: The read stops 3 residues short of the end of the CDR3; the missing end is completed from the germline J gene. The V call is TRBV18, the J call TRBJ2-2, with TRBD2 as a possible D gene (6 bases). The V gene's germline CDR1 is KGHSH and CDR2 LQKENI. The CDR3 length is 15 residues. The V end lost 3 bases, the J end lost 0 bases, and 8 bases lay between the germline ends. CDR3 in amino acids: CASSPGTPNTGELFF. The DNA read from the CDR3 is TGTGCCAGCTCACCGGGGACTCCGAACACCGGGGAG.

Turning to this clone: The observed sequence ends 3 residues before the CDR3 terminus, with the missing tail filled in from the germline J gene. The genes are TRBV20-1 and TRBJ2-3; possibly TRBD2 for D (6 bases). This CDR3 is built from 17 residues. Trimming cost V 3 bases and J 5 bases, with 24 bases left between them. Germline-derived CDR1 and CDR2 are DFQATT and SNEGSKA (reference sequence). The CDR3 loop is CSARKEPSALNGDTQYF. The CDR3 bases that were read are TGCAGTGCTAGGAAAGAGCCTAGCGCTTTGAATGGAGATACG.

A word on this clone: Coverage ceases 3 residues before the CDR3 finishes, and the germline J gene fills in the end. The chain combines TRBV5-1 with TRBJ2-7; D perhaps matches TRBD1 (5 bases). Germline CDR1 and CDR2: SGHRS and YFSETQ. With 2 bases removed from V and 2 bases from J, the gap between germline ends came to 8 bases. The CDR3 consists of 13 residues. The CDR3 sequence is CASSFGQPYEQYF. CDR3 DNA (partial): TGCGCCAGCAGCTTTGGACAACCCTACGAG.

CDR3 in amino acids: CASSPGLAGKGVTQYF. The CDR3 bases that were read are TGTGCCAGCAGCCCGGGACTAGCGGGGAAAGGGGTTACG. The V and J genes are TRBV7-6 and TRBJ2-3; 13 nucleotides line up with TRBD2. From the germline J gene comes the end of the CDR3, since the read stops 3 residues before it. CDR1 is SGHVS, CDR2 FNYEAQ, per germline. The CDR3 is made up of 16 amino acids. V gave up 5 bases and J gave up 8 bases; unmatched junction bases: 10.

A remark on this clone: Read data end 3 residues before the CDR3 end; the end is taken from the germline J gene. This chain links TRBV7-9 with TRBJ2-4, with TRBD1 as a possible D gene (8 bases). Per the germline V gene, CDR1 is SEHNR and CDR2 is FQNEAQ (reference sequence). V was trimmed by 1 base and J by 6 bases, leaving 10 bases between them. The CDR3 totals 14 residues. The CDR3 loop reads CASSLDRGGNIQYF. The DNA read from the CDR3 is TGTGCCAGCAGCTTAGACAGGGGGGGAAACATT. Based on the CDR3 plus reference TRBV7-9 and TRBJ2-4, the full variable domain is DTGVSQNPRHKITKRGQNVTFRCDPISEHNRLYWYRQTLGQGPEFLTYFQNEAQLEKSRLLSDRFSAERPKGSFSTLEIQRTEQGDSAMYLCASSLDRGGNIQYFGAGTRLSVL.

The CDR3 loop reads CASSKLQGGTEAFF. The sequenced CDR3 bases are TGTGCCAGCAGCAAACTACAGGGAGGCACTGAA. This rearrangement joins TRBV5-4 to TRBJ1-1, with a possible D match to TRBD1 (6 bases). The CDR3 goes on 3 residues after the read ends, and that part is filled in from the germline J gene. Deletions cut 4 bases from V and 4 bases from J, with 14 bases between. Germline-derived CDR1 and CDR2 are SGHNT and YYREEE (reference sequence). This CDR3 region has 14 residues.